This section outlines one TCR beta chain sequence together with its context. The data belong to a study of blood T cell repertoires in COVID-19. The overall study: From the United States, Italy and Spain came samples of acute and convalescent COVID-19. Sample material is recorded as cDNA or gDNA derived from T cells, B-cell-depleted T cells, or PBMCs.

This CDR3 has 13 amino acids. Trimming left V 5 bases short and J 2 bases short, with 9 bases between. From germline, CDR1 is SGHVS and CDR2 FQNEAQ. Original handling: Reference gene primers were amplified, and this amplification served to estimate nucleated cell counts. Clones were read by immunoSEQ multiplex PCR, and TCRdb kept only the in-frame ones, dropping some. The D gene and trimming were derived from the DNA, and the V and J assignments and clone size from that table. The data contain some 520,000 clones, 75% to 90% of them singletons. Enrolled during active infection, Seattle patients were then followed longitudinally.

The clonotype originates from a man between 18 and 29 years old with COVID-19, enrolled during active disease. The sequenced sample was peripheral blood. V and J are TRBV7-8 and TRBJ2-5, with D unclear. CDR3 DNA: TGTGCCAGCAGCCGACCGGTACAAGAGACCCAGTACTTC. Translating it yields CASSRPVQETQYF. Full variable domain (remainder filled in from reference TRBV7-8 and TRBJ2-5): GAGVSQSPRYKVAKRGQDVALRCDPISGHVSLFWYQQALGQGPEFLTYFQNEAQLDKSGLPSDRFFAERPEGSVSTLKIQRTQQEDSAVYLCASSRPVQETQYFGPGTRLLVL.